The rows below give T cell receptor beta chains drawn from one sample of a study of blood T cells in healthy people across ages. From the 5' RACE reads, TCRdb called clonotypes with MiXCR, one entry per CDR3 protein. The profile covers about 1 million distinct CDR3 sequences, with about 25% appearing a single time and about 0.69% taken by the ten largest. A further study also used this sample, focusing on T cells of mothers and their children.

The specimen sequenced was blood. The receptors originated from a girl aged 2 to 9 in good health. Both conserved end residues are part of each CDR3. A D gene is named only where the DNA matches it firmly. Rows may omit the clone size; those that give it use once, few, many or a size class.

clone_size: few; cdr3_length: 16; v_call: TRBV12-3/TRBV12-4; d_call: TRBD2; j_call: TRBJ2-3; cdr3_nt: TGTGCCAGCAGGGCTAGCGGGGGAGAATGGACAAATACGCAGTATTTT; cdr3_aa: CASRASGGEWTNTQYF
clone_size: NA; cdr3_length: 13; v_call: TRBV29-1; d_call: NA; j_call: TRBJ2-1; cdr3_nt: TGCAGCGTTGTGACCCTCTCCTACAATGAGCAGTTCTTC; cdr3_aa: CSVVTLSYNEQFF
clone_size: NA; cdr3_length: 12; v_call: TRBV29-1; d_call: NA; j_call: TRBJ2-7; cdr3_nt: TGCAGCGCGCTGTCGGCTTCTCACGAGCAGTACTTC; cdr3_aa: CSALSASHEQYF
clone_size: few; cdr3_length: 14; v_call: TRBV7-2; d_call: NA; j_call: TRBJ2-1; cdr3_nt: TGTGCCAGCAGCTCCACGGACAGCTACAATGAGCAGTTCTTC; cdr3_aa: CASSSTDSYNEQFF
clone_size: NA; cdr3_length: 13; v_call: TRBV7-9; d_call: NA; j_call: TRBJ1-2; cdr3_nt: TGTGCCAGCAGCTTAGCAGCCGCCTATGGCTACACCTTC; cdr3_aa: CASSLAAAYGYTF
clone_size: NA; cdr3_length: 13; v_call: TRBV10-3; d_call: NA; j_call: TRBJ2-5; cdr3_nt: TGTGCCATCAGTATCACGGGTCAAGAGACCCAGTACTTC; cdr3_aa: CAISITGQETQYF
clone_size: NA; cdr3_length: 14; v_call: TRBV7-2; d_call: TRBD1; j_call: TRBJ2-4; cdr3_nt: TGTGCCAGCAGTCGGACAGGGGCCAAAAACATTCAGTACTTC; cdr3_aa: CASSRTGAKNIQYF
clone_size: few; cdr3_length: 12; v_call: TRBV29-1; d_call: NA; j_call: TRBJ2-1; cdr3_nt: TGCAGCGTTCTAGAAAGAAGTCATGAGCAGTTCTTC; cdr3_aa: CSVLERSHEQFF
clone_size: few; cdr3_length: 16; v_call: TRBV4-3; d_call: TRBD2; j_call: TRBJ2-5; cdr3_nt: TGCGCCAGCAGCCAGGATCGCGGGCTAGCGGGGGAGACCCAGTACTTC; cdr3_aa: CASSQDRGLAGETQYF
clone_size: NA; cdr3_length: 17; v_call: TRBV24-1; d_call: NA; j_call: TRBJ2-1; cdr3_nt: TGTGCCACCAGTGATTTGAGAGGGACGAAGGGGGACAATGAGCAGTTCTTC; cdr3_aa: CATSDLRGTKGDNEQFF
clone_size: NA; cdr3_length: 19; v_call: TRBV11-2; d_call: NA; j_call: TRBJ2-1; cdr3_nt: TGTGCCAGCAGCTTAGTGTTCAGGAGGGACGCCATTTACTACAATGAGCAGTTCTTC; cdr3_aa: CASSLVFRRDAIYYNEQFF
clone_size: few; cdr3_length: 18; v_call: TRBV7-9; d_call: TRBD2; j_call: TRBJ2-3; cdr3_nt: TGTGCCAGCAGCCTACCAATCACTAGCGGGGGAAACACAGATACGCAGTATTTT; cdr3_aa: CASSLPITSGGNTDTQYF
clone_size: NA; cdr3_length: 15; v_call: TRBV7-9; d_call: NA; j_call: TRBJ2-7; cdr3_nt: TGTGCCAGCAGCCCAACGACGTCTCGGGACTACGAGCAGTACTTC; cdr3_aa: CASSPTTSRDYEQYF
clone_size: few; cdr3_length: 16; v_call: TRBV4-3; d_call: TRBD2; j_call: TRBJ2-3; cdr3_nt: TGCGCCAGCAGCCAATCGGGCGGGGGGGCATCAGATACGCAGTATTTT; cdr3_aa: CASSQSGGGASDTQYF
clone_size: NA; cdr3_length: 15; v_call: TRBV4-2; d_call: NA; j_call: TRBJ1-2; cdr3_nt: TGTGCCAGCAGCCAAGATCTCGGCACGGACTATGGCTACACCTTC; cdr3_aa: CASSQDLGTDYGYTF
clone_size: few; cdr3_length: 15; v_call: TRBV3-1; d_call: TRBD2; j_call: TRBJ2-1; cdr3_nt: TGTGCCAGCGGTTCGACTAGCGGGGGGAGCAATGAGCAGTTCTTC; cdr3_aa: CASGSTSGGSNEQFF
clone_size: NA; cdr3_length: 17; v_call: TRBV12-3/TRBV12-4; d_call: NA; j_call: TRBJ2-2; cdr3_nt: TGTGCCAGCAGCGATACGTTGGACACCTCGAACACCGGGGAGCTGTTTTTT; cdr3_aa: CASSDTLDTSNTGELFF
clone_size: NA; cdr3_length: 15; v_call: TRBV7-9; d_call: TRBD2; j_call: TRBJ2-1; cdr3_nt: TGTGCCAGCAGCCCACAAGCGGGAGGACCAAATGAGCAGTTCTTC; cdr3_aa: CASSPQAGGPNEQFF
clone_size: NA; cdr3_length: 13; v_call: TRBV20-1; d_call: NA; j_call: TRBJ2-1; cdr3_nt: TGCAGTGCTCAAATCGACAGGACTAATGAGCAGTTCTTC; cdr3_aa: CSAQIDRTNEQFF
clone_size: few; cdr3_length: 15; v_call: TRBV2; d_call: TRBD1; j_call: TRBJ2-3; cdr3_nt: TGTGCCAGCATTTCCGGGACAGGGGGCACAGATACGCAGTATTTT; cdr3_aa: CASISGTGGTDTQYF
clone_size: few; cdr3_length: 14; v_call: TRBV12-3/TRBV12-4; d_call: NA; j_call: TRBJ2-7; cdr3_nt: TGTGCCAGCTCCCAGGGGTCGGACTCCTACGAGCAGTACTTC; cdr3_aa: CASSQGSDSYEQYF
clone_size: NA; cdr3_length: 13; v_call: TRBV20-1; d_call: TRBD1; j_call: TRBJ1-4; cdr3_nt: TGCAGTGCTAACAGGGGACGGAACGAAAAACTGTTTTTT; cdr3_aa: CSANRGRNEKLFF
clone_size: NA; cdr3_length: 13; v_call: TRBV7-2; d_call: TRBD2; j_call: TRBJ2-1; cdr3_nt: TGTGCCAGCAGCTCAAGCGGGAGGGGAGTGCAGTTCTTC; cdr3_aa: CASSSSGRGVQFF
clone_size: NA; cdr3_length: 13; v_call: TRBV24-1; d_call: NA; j_call: TRBJ1-2; cdr3_nt: TGTGCCACCAGTGAGAGCCCGCTCTATGGCTACACCTTC; cdr3_aa: CATSESPLYGYTF
clone_size: few; cdr3_length: 12; v_call: TRBV2; d_call: NA; j_call: TRBJ2-7; cdr3_nt: TGTGCCAGCGGACCCGGTCTGTGGGAGCAGTACTTC; cdr3_aa: CASGPGLWEQYF
clone_size: few; cdr3_length: 14; v_call: TRBV5-5; d_call: NA; j_call: TRBJ2-7; cdr3_nt: TGTGCCAGCAGCCTCGATATCAGATCCCGGAGCGGTAACTTC; cdr3_aa: CASSLDIRSRSGNF
clone_size: NA; cdr3_length: 18; v_call: TRBV4-3; d_call: NA; j_call: TRBJ1-3; cdr3_nt: TGCGCCAGCAGCCAAGATGCGTCAGAGAGCTGGGCAGGAAACACCATATATTTT; cdr3_aa: CASSQDASESWAGNTIYF
clone_size: NA; cdr3_length: 14; v_call: TRBV7-2; d_call: TRBD1; j_call: TRBJ1-1; cdr3_nt: TGTGCCAGCAGCTTAGTGACAGGGGACACTGAAGCTTTCTTT; cdr3_aa: CASSLVTGDTEAFF
clone_size: NA; cdr3_length: 15; v_call: TRBV6-6; d_call: NA; j_call: TRBJ2-3; cdr3_nt: TGTGCCAGCAGTTACTCGACTATACGAAAGGATACGCAGTATTTT; cdr3_aa: CASSYSTIRKDTQYF
clone_size: NA; cdr3_length: 14; v_call: TRBV11-3; d_call: NA; j_call: TRBJ1-1; cdr3_nt: TGTGCCAGCAGCTTTTCGGGGGCGGGCACTGAAGCTTTCTTT; cdr3_aa: CASSFSGAGTEAFF
clone_size: few; cdr3_length: 11; v_call: TRBV11-1; d_call: NA; j_call: TRBJ2-1; cdr3_nt: TGTGCCAGCAGGGACCTCAATGAGCAGTTCTTC; cdr3_aa: CASRDLNEQFF
clone_size: NA; cdr3_length: 13; v_call: TRBV27; d_call: NA; j_call: TRBJ1-6; cdr3_nt: TGTGCCAGCAGTTTTCAGAGAAATTCACCCCTCCACTTT; cdr3_aa: CASSFQRNSPLHF
clone_size: few; cdr3_length: 13; v_call: TRBV3-1; d_call: NA; j_call: TRBJ2-7; cdr3_nt: TGTGCCAGCAGCCATGCTGGGTTGGACGAGCAGTACTTC; cdr3_aa: CASSHAGLDEQYF
clone_size: NA; cdr3_length: 16; v_call: TRBV4-2; d_call: NA; j_call: TRBJ1-1; cdr3_nt: TGTGCCAGCAGCCAAGAGGGGCAGGTGGGGAACACTGAAGCTTTCTTT; cdr3_aa: CASSQEGQVGNTEAFF
clone_size: once; cdr3_length: 14; v_call: TRBV7-2; d_call: TRBD1; j_call: TRBJ1-2; cdr3_nt: TGTGCCAGCAGCTTTGTGGGACAGGGCTATGGCTACACCTTC; cdr3_aa: CASSFVGQGYGYTF
clone_size: NA; cdr3_length: 14; v_call: TRBV6-1; d_call: TRBD1; j_call: TRBJ1-1; cdr3_nt: TGTGCCACCGATAGGACAGGGGGAGACACTGAAGCTTTCTTT; cdr3_aa: CATDRTGGDTEAFF
clone_size: few; cdr3_length: 15; v_call: TRBV15; d_call: TRBD2; j_call: TRBJ2-1; cdr3_nt: TGTGCCACCAGCAGAGGACTAGCGGGAGAAAAAGAGCAGTTCTTC; cdr3_aa: CATSRGLAGEKEQFF
clone_size: few; cdr3_length: 13; v_call: TRBV9; d_call: TRBD1; j_call: TRBJ1-2; cdr3_nt: TGTGCCAGCAGCGGCGGACAGGACTATGGCTACACCTTC; cdr3_aa: CASSGGQDYGYTF
clone_size: few; cdr3_length: 16; v_call: TRBV25-1; d_call: TRBD2; j_call: TRBJ2-1; cdr3_nt: TGTGCCAGCAGTGAATTGTGGCGGGAGTCGATCACGGAGCAGTTCTTC; cdr3_aa: CASSELWRESITEQFF
clone_size: NA; cdr3_length: 14; v_call: TRBV20-1; d_call: NA; j_call: TRBJ2-1; cdr3_nt: TGCAGCAAACTAGCTTCCCAAGGGGGCAATGAGCAGTTCTTC; cdr3_aa: CSKLASQGGNEQFF
clone_size: few; cdr3_length: 15; v_call: TRBV24-1; d_call: NA; j_call: TRBJ2-3; cdr3_nt: TGTGCCACCAGTGATTTTTCCCGGGCCACAGATACGCAGTATTTT; cdr3_aa: CATSDFSRATDTQYF
clone_size: NA; cdr3_length: 14; v_call: TRBV5-1; d_call: NA; j_call: TRBJ2-7; cdr3_nt: TGCGCCAGCCAGAATGGGGACCGATCCTACGAGCAGTACTTC; cdr3_aa: CASQNGDRSYEQYF
clone_size: NA; cdr3_length: 19; v_call: TRBV6-5; d_call: TRBD2; j_call: TRBJ2-3; cdr3_nt: TGTGCCAGCAGTTACGGACTAGCGGGGGGGCCAATAAGGACAGATACGCAGTATTTT; cdr3_aa: CASSYGLAGGPIRTDTQYF
clone_size: few; cdr3_length: 12; v_call: TRBV7-2; d_call: NA; j_call: TRBJ2-1; cdr3_nt: TGTGCCAGCAGCAGACAGAACAATGAGCAGTTCTTC; cdr3_aa: CASSRQNNEQFF
clone_size: NA; cdr3_length: 12; v_call: TRBV14; d_call: NA; j_call: TRBJ2-3; cdr3_nt: TGTGCCAGCAGCCCCACGGCGAATACGCAGTATTTT; cdr3_aa: CASSPTANTQYF
clone_size: NA; cdr3_length: 11; v_call: TRBV7-2; d_call: NA; j_call: TRBJ2-1; cdr3_nt: TGTGCCAGCAGCTTATACCCTGAGCAGTTCTTC; cdr3_aa: CASSLYPEQFF
clone_size: few; cdr3_length: 20; v_call: TRBV12-3/TRBV12-4; d_call: NA; j_call: TRBJ1-4; cdr3_nt: TGTGCCAGCAGATCTAACAAGCAGGGGATGAGGGGAGCAACTAATGAAAAACTGTTTTTT; cdr3_aa: CASRSNKQGMRGATNEKLFF
clone_size: NA; cdr3_length: 14; v_call: TRBV29-1; d_call: NA; j_call: TRBJ2-3; cdr3_nt: TGCAGCGTTGAATACGGGAGAAGGACAGATACGCAGTATTTT; cdr3_aa: CSVEYGRRTDTQYF
clone_size: few; cdr3_length: 17; v_call: TRBV7-8; d_call: NA; j_call: TRBJ2-3; cdr3_nt: TGTGCCAGCAACTTTAGGAAGACCGAAACTAGCACAGATACGCAGTATTTT; cdr3_aa: CASNFRKTETSTDTQYF
clone_size: few; cdr3_length: 14; v_call: TRBV7-8; d_call: TRBD1; j_call: TRBJ2-7; cdr3_nt: TGTGCCAGCAGCTTATCGACAGGGGCGGGCGAGCAGTACTTC; cdr3_aa: CASSLSTGAGEQYF
clone_size: NA; cdr3_length: 13; v_call: TRBV11-3; d_call: NA; j_call: TRBJ2-7; cdr3_nt: TGTGCCAGCAGCTCGGCACCTGGCTACGAGCAGTACTTC; cdr3_aa: CASSSAPGYEQYF
clone_size: few; cdr3_length: 13; v_call: TRBV20-1; d_call: NA; j_call: TRBJ2-5; cdr3_nt: TGCAGTGCTAGTACTCCGGCCCTGGAGACCCAGTACTTC; cdr3_aa: CSASTPALETQYF
clone_size: NA; cdr3_length: 14; v_call: TRBV7-9; d_call: NA; j_call: TRBJ2-7; cdr3_nt: TGTGCCAGCAGCCCCCAAACAATGGTCTACGAGCAGTACTTC; cdr3_aa: CASSPQTMVYEQYF
clone_size: NA; cdr3_length: 16; v_call: TRBV7-9; d_call: TRBD2; j_call: TRBJ2-1; cdr3_nt: TGTGCCAGCAGCTTAGCCGTAGCGGGAGTCGACAATGAGCAGTTCTTC; cdr3_aa: CASSLAVAGVDNEQFF
clone_size: few; cdr3_length: 18; v_call: TRBV11-3; d_call: TRBD1; j_call: TRBJ2-5; cdr3_nt: TGTGCCAGCAGCTTAGTTCGACAGGGGGCGCCCCGGCAAGAGACCCAGTACTTC; cdr3_aa: CASSLVRQGAPRQETQYF
clone_size: few; cdr3_length: 12; v_call: TRBV6-2/TRBV6-3; d_call: NA; j_call: TRBJ2-3; cdr3_nt: TGTGCCAGCGGTAGGAATGGGGATACGCAGTATTTT; cdr3_aa: CASGRNGDTQYF
clone_size: few; cdr3_length: 11; v_call: TRBV29-1; d_call: NA; j_call: TRBJ1-2; cdr3_nt: TGCAGCGTCCCAGCTAACTATGGCTACACCTTC; cdr3_aa: CSVPANYGYTF